Listed below are T cell receptor beta chains from one sample, sequenced in a study of blood T cells in healthy people across ages. TCRdb re-called the 5' RACE reads through MiXCR, storing one row per CDR3 protein. This sample has about 930,000 distinct CDR3 sequences, with almost 30% found just once. The sample also formed part of further work on T cells of mothers and their children.

The sequencing input was blood. The receptor set was obtained from a woman in her 40s in good health. The CDR3 runs from the conserved cysteine through the conserved F or W. The D gene is left open where the match is weak. Only some rows state a clone size, as once, few, many or a class for expanded clones.

>TRBJ1-5|TRBV3-1|few|.
TGTGCCAGCAGCCAAGGCCTTAACAATCAGCCCCAGCATTTT
CASSQGLNNQPQHF
>TRBJ2-7|TRBV12-3/TRBV12-4|many|TRBD1
TGTGCCAGCAGTACCGGGACAGTCTCATACGAGCAGTACTTC
CASSTGTVSYEQYF
>TRBJ2-7|TRBV5-1|many|TRBD1
TGCGCCAGCAGCTATGACAGGGACTCCTACGAGCAGTACTTC
CASSYDRDSYEQYF
>TRBJ1-6|TRBV7-2|few|.
TGTGCCAGCAGCGGTCGCCTGGAGTGGGGACTAATGGAAGATTCACCCCTCCACTTT
CASSGRLEWGLMEDSPLHF
>TRBJ2-7|TRBV6-6|many|.
TGTGCCAGCATCACCGGACCGGGACGGTCCTACGAGCAGTACTTC
CASITGPGRSYEQYF
>TRBJ1-1|TRBV30|.|TRBD1
TGTGCCTGGAGTGTAAGACAGGGGAAGAACACTGAAGCTTTCTTT
CAWSVRQGKNTEAFF
>TRBJ1-5|TRBV28|few|.
TGTGCCAGCAGTTCCCGTGGGATTCAGCCCCAGCATTTT
CASSSRGIQPQHF
>TRBJ2-7|TRBV7-2|few|TRBD2
TGTGCCAGCAGCCGCGTAGGGACTAGCGGGGGGGCAAGATACAATGAGCAGTACTTC
CASSRVGTSGGARYNEQYF
>TRBJ2-1|TRBV21-1|many|.
TGTGCCAGTATCGGGATTAACAATGAGCAGTTCTTC
CASIGINNEQFF
>TRBJ2-7|TRBV20-1|many|.
TGCAGTGCTAGAGGCAGGGGCTACGAGCAGTACTTC
CSARGRGYEQYF
>TRBJ2-5|TRBV4-1|.|.
TGCGCCAGCAGCCACTTGGCTTCCGGGACAATCACCCAAGAGACCCAGTACTTC
CASSHLASGTITQETQYF
>TRBJ1-4|TRBV12-3/TRBV12-4|once|.
TGTGCCAGCAGTTTAGGGGGGGTGGGAGCTAATGAAAAACTGTTTTTT
CASSLGGVGANEKLFF
>TRBJ1-5|TRBV20-1|few|.
TGCAGTGCTATCAGGACAAGCAATCAGCCCCAGCATTTT
CSAIRTSNQPQHF
>TRBJ2-3|TRBV12-3/TRBV12-4|.|TRBD2
TGTGCCAGCGTAGCGGGGACCTCTAGCACAGATACGCAGTATTTT
CASVAGTSSTDTQYF
>TRBJ1-2|TRBV6-5|many|TRBD1
TGTGCCAGCACCAAGACAGGGCTGGAGATATATGGCTACACCTTC
CASTKTGLEIYGYTF
>TRBJ2-3|TRBV7-3|.|.
TGTGTCAGCAGCTTAAAGGGGGGCTCCGATACGCAGTATTTT
CVSSLKGGSDTQYF
>TRBJ2-3|TRBV7-3|many|.
TGTGCCACCAGTCGCGAGGTCGCAGATACGCAGTATTTT
CATSREVADTQYF
>TRBJ2-7|TRBV5-1|many|.
TGCGCCAGCAGCTTGGCCAACCCACAGGGCGGTGAGCAGTACTTC
CASSLANPQGGEQYF
>TRBJ2-7|TRBV3-1|few|TRBD1
TGTGCCAGCAGCCGCCAAAGGACAGGGCCCATCTACGAGCAGTACTTC
CASSRQRTGPIYEQYF
>TRBJ1-1|TRBV11-2|.|.
TGTGCCAGCAGCTTAGATTTAGGTTTAGTTAACACTGAAGCTTTCTTT
CASSLDLGLVNTEAFF
>TRBJ2-7|TRBV30|.|.
TGTGCCTGGAGTGTCGCAGGATCCTACGAGCAGTACTTC
CAWSVAGSYEQYF
>TRBJ2-7|TRBV29-1|many|.
TGCAGCGTGGCGGACGCCGAGCAGTACTTC
CSVADAEQYF
>TRBJ2-7|TRBV7-3|many|TRBD1
TGTGCCAGCAGCCGACAGGGGTTTGGCGAGCAGTACTTC
CASSRQGFGEQYF
>TRBJ2-5|TRBV7-9|many|.
TGTGCCAGCAACGGGGCTGAGGCAGCTCAAGAGACCCAGTACTTC
CASNGAEAAQETQYF
>TRBJ2-7|TRBV7-8|many|.
TGTGCCAGCAGCCCTGGGTGGCAGAGTTACGAGCAGTACTTC
CASSPGWQSYEQYF
>TRBJ2-7|TRBV12-3/TRBV12-4|.|TRBD1
TGTGCCAGCAGTTACGCCGGGACAGGGGTTTACGAGCAGTACTTC
CASSYAGTGVYEQYF
>TRBJ2-1|TRBV3-1|.|TRBD1
TGTGCCGGCGGACAGGGGTTCTCCTACAATGAGCAGTTCTTC
CAGGQGFSYNEQFF
>TRBJ2-5|TRBV5-5|few|TRBD1
TGTGCCAGCGGGACAGGGGGCGGGGAGACCCAGTACTTC
CASGTGGGETQYF
>TRBJ2-5|TRBV18|.|.
TGTGCCAGCTCACCGGGCAGGCCCGAGCCGGAGACCCAGTACTTC
CASSPGRPEPETQYF
>TRBJ1-3|TRBV2|.|TRBD1
TGTGCCAGCAGGAACAGGGGGCTAGGAAACACCATATATTTT
CASRNRGLGNTIYF
>TRBJ2-2|TRBV7-3|.|.
TGTGCCAGCAGCTCGGGCCTTTCCGGGGAGCTGTTTTTT
CASSSGLSGELFF
>TRBJ1-2|TRBV27|.|.
TGTGCCAGCAGGTTCACGGGGGGGAGGGATGGCTACACCTTC
CASRFTGGRDGYTF
>TRBJ2-7|TRBV12-3/TRBV12-4|many|.
TGTGCCAGCGGGGACACAAGCTCCTCCTACGAGCAGTACTTC
CASGDTSSSYEQYF
>TRBJ1-1|TRBV7-8|many|.
TGTGCCAGCAGCTTATATCGGGATTCCCGGACTGAAGCTTTCTTT
CASSLYRDSRTEAFF
>TRBJ2-7|TRBV29-1|.|TRBD2
TGCAGCGTCACGGGGGTGCTAGCGGAGAACTCCTACGAGCAGTACTTC
CSVTGVLAENSYEQYF
>TRBJ2-1|TRBV25-1|.|TRBD1
TGTGCCAGCAGTGGGGACAGGGATATCGATGAGCAGTTCTTC
CASSGDRDIDEQFF
>TRBJ2-1|TRBV6-4|many|.
TGTGCCAGCAGTGCTGCTCTCGGCGACTACAATGAGCAGTTCTTC
CASSAALGDYNEQFF
>TRBJ1-2|TRBV5-1|few|.
TGCGCCAGCAGCTTGGGACAGCATTATGGCTACACCTTC
CASSLGQHYGYTF
>TRBJ2-3|TRBV7-9|.|TRBD1
TGTGCCAGCAGCTTAGAGTCCGGGACAGGGTATTTT
CASSLESGTGYF
>TRBJ2-3|TRBV2|few|TRBD2
TGTGCCAGCAGTCCCGGGGAGGGAGGGACGCAGTATTTT
CASSPGEGGTQYF
>TRBJ2-1|TRBV2|.|.
TGTGCCAGCAGGGCCCTGGGGGGGGGCACCTACAATGAGCAGTTCTTC
CASRALGGGTYNEQFF
>TRBJ1-2|TRBV6-5|few|.
TGTGCCAGCAGCAAATCCGGGGCCCATAACTATGGCTACACCTTC
CASSKSGAHNYGYTF
>TRBJ1-2|TRBV6-1|.|.
TGTGCCAGCAGCGTCCAATCAGGAGCCTATGGCTACACCTTC
CASSVQSGAYGYTF
>TRBJ1-5|TRBV7-8|.|TRBD1
TGTGCCAGCAGCTTGGACAGGAGGGGTTTTCAGCCCCAGCATTTT
CASSLDRRGFQPQHF
>TRBJ2-1|TRBV5-1|few|TRBD2
TGCGCCGGCAGCTCTCGTGAGCGGGGGAAGCGTGAGCAGTTCTTC
CAGSSRERGKREQFF
>TRBJ2-1|TRBV7-3|.|.
TGTGCCAGCAGTAACACGACGGGGGGCGCTAAGACCTCCTACAATGAGCAGTTCTTC
CASSNTTGGAKTSYNEQFF
>TRBJ1-2|TRBV4-3|.|.
TGCGCCAGCAGCCGGGGTGAGAGGCTTGGCTACACCTTC
CASSRGERLGYTF
>TRBJ2-2|TRBV20-1|.|TRBD1
TGCAGTGCTAGAGGTTTTCGGACAGGTGAAGCGGATACCGGGGAGCGGTTTTTT
CSARGFRTGEADTGERFF
>TRBJ1-4|TRBV4-1|.|.
TGCGCCAGCAGCCAACCTATGAGGGGTTACGAAAAACTGTTTTTT
CASSQPMRGYEKLFF